These 9 T cell receptor beta chains originate from one sample sequenced in a study of cytomegalovirus exposure and HLA in healthy donors. The study ran its PCR with 60 Vbeta and 13 Jbeta primers. TCRdb keeps only in-frame clones here, not all; method: immunoSEQ multiplex PCR. The sample gives tens of thousands of clones, about 79% of which show up once; approximately 6.5% is in the top ten. The sample was PBMCs. All receptors derive from a female donor in good health and CMV-seronegative.

The J gene is TRBJ1-4, the V gene TRBV2; 8 nucleotides match TRBD1. Germline V gene sequence: CDR1 SNHLY, CDR2 FYNNEI. With 10 bases clipped from V and 7 bases from J, the junction kept 8 bases outside the gene matches. The CDR3 has 13 residues. The CDR3 DNA sequence: TGTGCCACGGTGGGACAGGCCCTTGAAAAACTGTTTTTT. Residues: CATVGQALEKLFF.

In this sample, this clone turned up a few times. The chain carries TRBV29-1 and TRBJ2-2; the match to TRBD1 covers 8 bases. The length of the CDR3 is 13 residues. With V trimmed by 7 bases and J by 6 bases, 7 bases remained unmatched. The V gene's germline CDR1 is SQVTM and CDR2 ANQGSEA. The CDR3 DNA reads as TGCAGCGCTCAACAGGGGGAGGCCGGGGAGCTGTTTTTT. This translates into CSAQQGEAGELFF.

The rearrangement uses TRBV18 and TRBJ2-7; 10 bases align to TRBD2. The V and J ends lost 3 bases and 7 bases, in that order; junction bases with no gene match: 9. The CDR3 extends over 15 amino acids. CDR1 is KGHSH, CDR2 LQKENI, per germline. The CDR3 region is CASSPSLAGWGEQYF. DNA of the CDR3: TGTGCCAGCTCACCCTCACTAGCGGGATGGGGAGAGCAGTACTTC.

The chain couples TRBV29-1 to TRBJ1-1; TRBD1 might be the D (5 bases). Germline V gene lookup returns CDR1 SQVTM and CDR2 ANQGSEA. The CDR3 runs 10 residues. V lost 4 bases and J lost 8, with 8 bases in between. In nucleotides, the CDR3 is TGCAGCGTTGCAGGGTCCGAAGCTTTCTTT. It specifies CSVAGSEAFF.

The chain employs TRBV6-1 and TRBJ1-6; D call uncertain. Trimming stripped 3 bases from V and 6 bases from J, with 6 bases between. CDR1 is MNHNS and CDR2 is SASEGT in the germline V gene. This CDR3 comprises 13 residues. Here the CDR3 DNA reads TGTGCCAGCAGTGACACGGGTAATTCACCCCTCCACTTT. Translation gives CASSDTGNSPLHF.

J is TRBJ2-2 and V is TRBV5-6, with TRBD2 identical over 8 bases. CDR3 size: 16 residues. CDR1 is SGHDT and CDR2 is YYEEEE in the germline V gene. Germline trimming cut 0 bases from V and 5 bases from J; bases unmatched to any gene: 6. The CDR3 DNA reads TGTGCCAGCAGCTTGGCCGGGAGGGGGTGGACCGGGGAGCTGTTTTTT. This sequence encodes CASSLAGRGWTGELFF.

V usage is TRBV6-5 and J usage is TRBJ1-2, with 7 bases aligning to TRBD1. The ends lost 0 bases at V and 6 bases at J; junction bases unmatched: 7. CDR1 and CDR2 (germline): MNHEY, SVGAGI. The CDR3 covers 15 residues. Here the CDR3 reads CASSYSAGGYHGYTF. The CDR3 DNA is TGTGCCAGCAGTTACTCGGCAGGGGGATATCATGGCTACACCTTC.

This chain uses TRBV7-9 with TRBJ2-7, with a tentative D call TRBD2 (6 bases). Germline V gene sequence: CDR1 SEHNR, CDR2 FQNEAQ (reference sequence). This CDR3 spans 15 amino acids. Trimming pared 1 base from V and 3 bases from J, leaving 13 bases between. The CDR3 protein is CASSLGGGGNYEQYF. Here the CDR3 DNA reads TGTGCCAGCAGCTTAGGGGGTGGGGGGAACTACGAGCAGTACTTC. The full variable domain, in which reference TRBV7-9 and TRBJ2-7 provide the parts outside the CDR3, is DTGVSQNPRHKITKRGQNVTFRCDPISEHNRLYWYRQTLGQGPEFLTYFQNEAQLEKSRLLSDRFSAERPKGSFSTLEIQRTEQGDSAMYLCASSLGGGGNYEQYFGPGTRLTVT.

This sequence joins TRBV6-5 and TRBJ1-3; possible D gene TRBD1, 6 bases. V lost 0 bases and J 4 bases, leaving 13 bases between the germline ends. The V gene's germline CDR1 is MNHEY and CDR2 SVGAGI. This CDR3 region has 16 residues. DNA of the CDR3: TGTGCCAGCAGTTACTCGGGGAAACAGGGAGGAAACACCATATATTTT. Protein: CASSYSGKQGGNTIYF.